The 18 T cell receptor beta chains below were found in one sample sequenced in a study of control samples from healthy donors and cancer patients. Produced via immunoSEQ multiplex PCR; TCRdb's table is partial and in-frame only. The sample lists 170,000 or so clones, over 80% seen once, with roughly 1.5% in the top ten. What was sequenced was blood. The receptors come from a man aged 18 to 35 in good health.

The V gene is TRBV2, the J gene TRBJ1-1; weak D call: TRBD1 (6 bases). Germline lookup yields CDR1 SNHLY and CDR2 FYNNEI. V was clipped by 7 bases and J by 0 bases, with 12 bases between them. The CDR3 length is 14 residues. Here the CDR3 DNA reads TGTGCCAGCATCCGACAGGATTTGAACACTGAAGCTTTCTTT. It codes for CASIRQDLNTEAFF.

The rearrangement uses TRBV9 and TRBJ1-4; D is ambiguous. CDR3 length equals 14 residues. CDR1 is SGDLS, CDR2 YYNGEE, per germline. The V end was cut by 4 bases, the J end by 7 bases, with 14 bases between. This CDR3 is CASSFSELGEKLFF. CDR3 sequence (DNA): TGTGCCAGCAGCTTCAGCGAACTAGGTGAAAAACTGTTTTTT.

The J gene is TRBJ1-5, the V gene TRBV24-1, with D perhaps TRBD1 (5 bases). Germline V CDR1 and CDR2: KGHDR, SFDVKD. V was shortened by 2 bases and J by 11 bases, with 12 bases between the two germline ends. This CDR3 is 13 amino acids long. The CDR3 region has the DNA TGTGCCACCAGTGATTCCCGCGACAGTTCCCAGCATTTT. It is translated as CATSDSRDSSQHF.

This chain connects TRBV27 to TRBJ2-7; D is ambiguous. Germline CDR1 MNHEY, CDR2 SMNVEV (reference sequence). Trimming took 4 bases from V and 0 from J, leaving 10 bases between them. CDR3 size: 14 residues. Here the CDR3 DNA reads TGTGCCAGCAGTTCAAGGCCCGACTCCTACGAGCAGTACTTC. The encoded protein is CASSSRPDSYEQYF.

The CDR3 region has the DNA TGTGCCAGCAGTTTTGGCAGGAGCTCCTACGAGCAGTACTTC. It yields the protein CASSFGRSSYEQYF. The genes are TRBV6-5 and TRBJ2-7; D uncertain. From germline, CDR1 is MNHEY and CDR2 SVGAGI. V shed 4 bases and J shed 0 bases, with 10 bases lying between them. This CDR3 is 14 amino acids long.

The chain carries TRBV6-6 and TRBJ2-1; possibly TRBD1 for D (6 bases). From germline, CDR1 is MNHNY and CDR2 SVGAGI (reference sequence). V dropped 6 bases and J dropped 2 bases, with 20 bases sitting between them. This CDR3 spans 17 amino acids. The CDR3 nucleotides are TGTGCCAGCAGGCGACAGGAAGGCTGGGCCCCCTACAATGAGCAGTTCTTC. Protein: CASRRQEGWAPYNEQFF.

This clone showed up just once. The chain employs TRBV7-9 and TRBJ2-7; TRBD1 matches at 8 bases. Looked up from germline, CDR1 is SEHNR and CDR2 is FQNEAQ (reference sequence). Trimming took 7 bases from V and 4 from J; bases not matched to a gene: 12. This CDR3 region has 15 residues. CDR3: CASTQLGTGHYEQYF. CDR3 coding DNA: TGTGCCAGCACCCAGCTTGGGACAGGCCATTACGAGCAGTACTTC.

This chain joins TRBV7-2 and TRBJ1-2; 11 nucleotides match TRBD1. This CDR3 comprises 15 residues. V gave up 5 bases and J gave up 8 bases; unmatched junction bases: 10. The germline V gene has CDR1 SGHTA and CDR2 FQGNSA. CDR3 DNA: TGTGCCAGCAGCCCAGGGGACAGGGGGTTATCGGGCTACACCTTC. Translating it yields CASSPGDRGLSGYTF.

This chain connects TRBV6-5 to TRBJ2-3, with D perhaps given as TRBD1 or TRBD2 (5 bases each). This CDR3 spans 15 amino acids. The germline gives CDR1 MNHEY, CDR2 SVGAGI. V gave up 5 bases and J gave up 6 bases, with 18 bases separating them. CDR3 bases: TGTGCCAGCAGTCCCTTCGGGGCCTATACTGATACGCAGTATTTT. This translates into CASSPFGAYTDTQYF.

This clone was recorded only once. The rearrangement links TRBV9 to TRBJ2-3, with a weak D call TRBD1 (6 bases). The CDR3 covers 16 residues. Germline values: CDR1 SGDLS, CDR2 YYNGEE. V was shortened by 0 bases and J by 2 bases, with 13 bases between the two germline ends. CDR3 sequence (DNA): TGTGCCAGCAGCGTAGAACAGGGCGAAAACACAGATACGCAGTATTTT. Translating gives CASSVEQGENTDTQYF.

This clone was found once. The chain combines TRBV18 with TRBJ1-2; 8 nucleotides match TRBD1. The V and J ends lost 3 bases and 8 bases, in that order; junction bases with no gene match: 11. CDR1 and CDR2 (germline): KGHSH, LQKENI. CDR3 size: 15 residues. The CDR3 loop reads CASSPETGVFGGYTF. For the CDR3, the DNA is TGTGCCAGCTCACCGGAGACAGGGGTCTTCGGGGGCTACACCTTC.

CDR3 amino acids: CASSFELGTGVGEQYF. The CDR3 coding sequence is TGTGCCAGCAGCTTTGAATTAGGGACAGGGGTCGGCGAGCAGTACTTC. The rearrangement joins TRBV5-5 to TRBJ2-7, with 10 bases that match TRBD1. Trimming took 2 bases from V and 6 from J; bases not matched to a gene: 11. CDR1 and CDR2 (germline): SGHKS, YYEKEE (reference sequence). This CDR3 is 16 amino acids long.

J is TRBJ1-4 and V is TRBV18; TRBD1 is a possible D gene (5 bases). There are 17 residues in the CDR3. Germline values: CDR1 KGHSH, CDR2 LQKENI. The V gene lost 2 bases and the J gene lost 7 bases, with 20 bases spanning the gap. CDR3 DNA: TGTGCCAGCTCACCATTCTCTGGGGCAGGGCGGAGTGAAAAACTGTTTTTT. Its translation: CASSPFSGAGRSEKLFF.

The gene calls are TRBV7-9 and TRBJ1-5; D unclear. The CDR3 runs 15 residues. Trimming cost V 4 bases and J 4 bases, with 14 bases left between them. Germline lookup yields CDR1 SEHNR and CDR2 FQNEAQ (reference sequence). The CDR3 loop reads CASSSPKEVNQPQHF. CDR3 DNA: TGTGCCAGCAGCTCCCCAAAGGAGGTAAATCAGCCCCAGCATTTT.

The rearrangement links TRBV4-2 to TRBJ1-1; D is uncertain. Trimming took 1 base from V and 4 from J, leaving 10 bases between them. From germline, CDR1 is LGHNA and CDR2 YNFKEQ. This CDR3 region has 14 residues. The CDR3 sequence is CASSQVPSSTEAFF. Written as DNA, the CDR3 is TGTGCCAGCAGCCAAGTACCCAGTAGCACTGAAGCTTTCTTT.

The chain is built from TRBV24-1 and TRBJ2-1, with 10 nucleotides matching TRBD2. The CDR3 has 17 residues. After removal of 0 bases from V and 5 bases from J, the junction contained 6 bases not matched to a gene. Germline CDR1 is KGHDR and CDR2 is SFDVKD. The CDR3 sequence: CATSDLSSSGGNNEQFF. Written as DNA, the CDR3 is TGTGCCACCAGTGATTTGAGTTCTAGCGGGGGAAACAATGAGCAGTTCTTC.

The chain is built from TRBV2 and TRBJ1-5, with a tentative D call TRBD1 (5 bases). V lost 1 base to trimming and J lost 7 bases, with 11 bases between them. The CDR3 has 14 residues. Germline values: CDR1 SNHLY, CDR2 FYNNEI. The CDR3 reads CASSEVIGAQPQHF. Written as DNA, the CDR3 is TGTGCCAGCAGTGAAGTTATTGGGGCGCAGCCCCAGCATTTT. The full variable domain, completed using reference TRBV2 and TRBJ1-5, is EPEVTQTPSHQVTQMGQEVILRCVPISNHLYFYWYRQILGQKVEFLVSFYNNEISEKSEIFDDQFSVERPDGSNFTLKIRSTKLEDSAMYFCASSEVIGAQPQHFGDGTRLSIL.

The CDR3 loop reads CASGLGREGNTIYF. The DNA for the CDR3 is TGTGCTAGTGGTTTGGGCCGGGAGGGAAACACCATATATTTT. This chain joins TRBV12-5 and TRBJ1-3; D not certain. The V end lost 1 base, the J end lost 4 bases, and 8 bases lay between the germline ends. Germline lookup yields CDR1 LGHNT and CDR2 FRNRAP. The CDR3 extends over 14 amino acids. The variable domain in full, with the rest retrieved from reference TRBV12-5 and TRBJ1-3, is DARVTQTPRHKVTEMGQEVTMRCQPILGHNTVFWYRQTMMQGLELLAYFRNRAPLDDSGMPKDRFSAEMPDATLATLKIQPSEPRDSAVYFCASGLGREGNTIYFGEGSWLTVV.